The next 28 T cell receptor beta chains were all read from a single sample in a study of cytomegalovirus exposure and HLA in healthy donors. The PCR had 60 Vbeta and 13 Jbeta primers. Measured with immunoSEQ multiplex PCR; TCRdb has only the in-frame clones, and not every one. Among more than 150,000 clones, 80% to 90% were seen once, and the ten largest hold around a tenth. The sample consisted of PBMCs. The receptor source for this set is a man aged 18 to 35 in good health and CMV-seropositive.

This chain joins TRBV7-3 and TRBJ1-2; D possibly corresponds to TRBD1 (6 bases). The CDR3 runs to 13 residues. Trimming took 5 bases from V and 4 from J, leaving 11 bases between them. Germline V gene sequence: CDR1 SGHTA, CDR2 FQGTGA. As DNA, the CDR3 is TGTGCCAGCAGCCAAGGGGGGGCCTATGGCTACACCTTC. Its protein product is CASSQGGAYGYTF.

This clone was seen ten or more times. The chain links TRBV29-1 to TRBJ1-1; 7 nucleotides align to TRBD1. CDR3 length equals 12 residues. Trimming at V came to 7 bases and at J to 5 bases, leaving 7 bases not matched to a gene. CDR1 is SQVTM and CDR2 is ANQGSEA in the germline V gene. CDR3 nucleotides: TGCAGCGCTGCAGCACAGGGGACTGAAGCTTTCTTT. Amino acid sequence: CSAAAQGTEAFF.

The chain is built from TRBV13 and TRBJ2-5; TRBD2 agrees at 7 bases. The DNA matches TRBJ2-7 better at its end, which makes the J call doubtful. The CDR3 runs to 14 residues. The V gene's germline CDR1 is PRHDT and CDR2 FYEKMQ (reference sequence). The CDR3 protein is CASSKSGARYEQYF. The CDR3 DNA reads TGTGCCAGCAGCAAAAGCGGGGCCCGCTACGAGCAGTACTTC.

The V and J genes are TRBV2 and TRBJ1-1, with D perhaps TRBD1 (5 bases). The CDR3 has 14 residues. Germline CDR1 and CDR2: SNHLY and FYNNEI. Trimming removed 1 base at V and 2 bases at J, with 8 bases between. In DNA, the CDR3 is TGTGCCAGCAGTGAAGGCAGGGCCAACACTGAAGCTTTCTTT. It is translated as CASSEGRANTEAFF.

V and J are TRBV4-1 and TRBJ2-7; tentatively, D is TRBD1 (5 bases). The CDR3 sequence is 15 residues long. CDR1 is MGHRA and CDR2 is YSYEKL in the germline V gene. V lost 1 base and J 4 bases, leaving 14 bases between the germline ends. CDR3 amino acids: CASSQGQNNLYEQYF. As DNA, the CDR3 is TGCGCCAGCAGCCAAGGACAGAATAATTTATACGAGCAGTACTTC.

The rearrangement uses TRBV9 and TRBJ2-3, with 15 bases lining up with TRBD2. Germline assignment: CDR1 SGDLS and CDR2 YYNGEE. CDR3 length: 17 amino acids. Losses at the gene ends were 4 bases for V and 2 bases for J; bases not matched to a gene: 5. The CDR3 DNA is TGTGCCAGCAGCCCCCGGACTAGCGGGGGGGCCACAGATACGCAGTATTTT. Encoded protein: CASSPRTSGGATDTQYF.

The rearrangement joins TRBV5-4 to TRBJ2-7, with D perhaps matching TRBD2 (6 bases). The CDR3 is 17 residues long. Trimming stripped 3 bases from V and 2 bases from J, with 21 bases between. CDR1 and CDR2 (germline): SGHNT, YYREEE (reference sequence). The CDR3 protein is CASSSPTGDVGAYEQYF. The CDR3 DNA sequence: TGTGCCAGCAGCTCCCCGACGGGGGACGTAGGTGCCTACGAGCAGTACTTC.

This rearrangement joins TRBV29-1 to TRBJ1-2; tentatively, D is TRBD1 (5 bases). Per germline, CDR1 SQVTM and CDR2 ANQGSEA. This CDR3 spans 12 amino acids. Trimming removed 4 bases at V and 4 bases at J, with 10 bases between. In nucleotides, the CDR3 is TGCAGCGTTGGGGGGGGACCCTATGGCTACACCTTC. Its translation: CSVGGGPYGYTF.

V and J are TRBV4-3 and TRBJ2-5, with TRBD2 as a possible D gene (6 bases). The CDR3 consists of 17 residues. Trimming removed 0 bases from V and 5 bases from J, with 19 bases in between. Germline CDR1 reads LGHNA; CDR2 reads YSLEER. CDR3 bases: TGCGCCAGCAGCCAAGATTTCCGGGGCGCAGGAGGGGAGACCCAGTACTTC. Its translation: CASSQDFRGAGGETQYF.

The V call is TRBV11-2, the J call TRBJ2-6; a weak D match, TRBD1 (6 bases). Germline-derived CDR1 and CDR2 are SGHAT and FQNNGV. The CDR3 sequence is 16 residues long. Deletions cut 5 bases from V and 0 bases from J, with 11 bases between. CDR3 sequence reads: CASSVRGHSGANVLTF. The CDR3 nucleotides are TGTGCCAGCAGCGTTAGGGGACACTCTGGGGCCAACGTCCTGACTTTC.

The rearrangement uses TRBV18 and TRBJ1-1; no clear D. Looked up from germline, CDR1 is KGHSH and CDR2 is LQKENI. V lost 1 base to trimming and J lost 5 bases, with 14 bases between them. This CDR3 region has 15 residues. The CDR3 nucleotides read TGTGCCAGCTCACCACAATCCTCTCGGGGTACTGAAGCTTTCTTT. Translating gives CASSPQSSRGTEAFF.

A single count supports this clone. The chain couples TRBV9 to TRBJ2-7; tentative D call: TRBD1 (6 bases). V gave up 0 bases and J gave up 5 bases, with 6 bases separating them. The CDR3 runs 12 residues. Germline V lookup: CDR1 SGDLS, CDR2 YYNGEE. CDR3 in DNA: TGTGCCAGCAGCGTAGCAGGGGACGAGCAGTACTTC. It yields the protein CASSVAGDEQYF.

Only a few counts were recorded for this clone. The chain joins TRBV15 to TRBJ1-5, with D possibly TRBD1 on 6 matching bases. This CDR3 contains 14 residues. CDR1 is LNHNV and CDR2 is YYDKDF in the germline V gene (reference sequence). The V and J ends lost 5 bases and 6 bases respectively, with 14 bases between them. Written as DNA, the CDR3 is TGTGCCACCAGCTTCCGTGGGACAATTCAGCCCCAGCATTTT. It yields the protein CATSFRGTIQPQHF.

The gene calls are TRBV5-4 and TRBJ2-1; 8 bases agree with TRBD2. Trimming at V came to 4 bases and at J to 5 bases, leaving 8 bases not matched to a gene. This CDR3 is 15 amino acids long. Germline V gene data show CDR1 as SGHNT and CDR2 as YYREEE (reference sequence). CDR3 in amino acids: CASSQVAGSNNEQFF. The CDR3, as DNA: TGTGCCAGCAGCCAAGTAGCGGGGTCGAACAATGAGCAGTTCTTC.

The chain couples TRBV21-1 to TRBJ2-5; the table's TRBD1 call for D was not verified on the DNA. TRBV21-1 is a known pseudogene. The CDR3 consists of 13 residues. The CDR3 DNA follows: TGTGCCAGCAGCGAGACAGGGTGGAAGACCCAGTACTTC. Its protein is CASSETGWKTQYF.

The chain links TRBV5-4 to TRBJ1-2; no clear D. This CDR3 spans 13 amino acids. The germline gives CDR1 SGHNT, CDR2 YYREEE (reference sequence). Trimming took off 0 bases at V and 8 bases at J, with 11 bases between the two ends. The CDR3 spells CASSLGTDYGYTF. The CDR3 DNA reads TGTGCCAGCAGCTTGGGAACTGATTACGGCTACACCTTC. The full variable domain, completed using reference TRBV5-4 and TRBJ1-2, is ETGVTQSPTHLIKTRGQQVTLRCSSQSGHNTVSWYQQALGQGPQFIFQYYREEENGRGNFPPRFSGLQFPNYSSELNVNALELDDSALYLCASSLGTDYGYTFGSGTRLTVV.

V gene TRBV4-1 combines with J gene TRBJ1-6, with a weak D call TRBD1 (5 bases). The germline V gene encodes CDR1 MGHRA and CDR2 YSYEKL. V was cut by 1 base and J by 3 bases, with 16 bases left in between. CDR3 length: 18 amino acids. The CDR3, as DNA: TGCGCCAGCAGCCAAGTGGGGGGGACCACCTTCTATAATTCACCCCTCCACTTT. This gives the protein CASSQVGGTTFYNSPLHF.

This clone was seen more than once but under ten times. The chain employs TRBV9 and TRBJ1-3; 9 bases line up with TRBD1. V gave up 2 bases and J gave up 2 bases; unmatched junction bases: 2. The CDR3 contains 15 residues. CDR1 SGDLS and CDR2 YYNGEE come from the germline V gene. The CDR3 protein is CASSVDRGAGNTIYF. The CDR3 region has the DNA TGTGCCAGCAGCGTTGACAGGGGGGCTGGAAACACCATATATTTT.

The chain joins TRBV15 to TRBJ1-5; a possible D gene is TRBD1 (6 bases). Trimming took off 2 bases at V and 0 bases at J, with 14 bases between the two ends. Germline V CDR1 and CDR2: LNHNV, YYDKDF (reference sequence). The length of the CDR3 is 17 residues. Written as DNA, the CDR3 is TGTGCCACCAGCAGATCCGGACAGACTTATAGCAATCAGCCCCAGCATTTT. Translated: CATSRSGQTYSNQPQHF. Combining the CDR3 with reference TRBV15 and TRBJ1-5 gives the whole variable domain DAMVIQNPRYQVTQFGKPVTLSCSQTLNHNVMYWYQQKSSQAPKLLFHYYDKDFNNEADTPDNFQSRRPNTSFCFLDIRSPGLGDTAMYLCATSRSGQTYSNQPQHFGDGTRLSIL.

V is TRBV5-8 and J is TRBJ2-3; possible D gene TRBD2, 8 bases. Germline V gene sequence: CDR1 SGHTS, CDR2 YDEGEE. With 3 bases removed from V and 1 base from J, the gap between germline ends came to 15 bases. This CDR3 spans 16 amino acids. The CDR3, as DNA: TGTGCCAGCAGCTCGGGAGGGACAGCGCGCACAGATACGCAGTATTTT. Its translation is CASSSGGTARTDTQYF.

The rearrangement links TRBV5-4 to TRBJ2-7, with 10 bases identical to TRBD1. CDR1 is SGHNT and CDR2 is YYREEE in the germline V gene (reference sequence). This CDR3 comprises 12 residues. After removal of 4 bases from V and 9 bases from J, the junction contained 4 bases not matched to a gene. This CDR3 reads CASSIGQGVQYF. CDR3 in DNA: TGTGCCAGCAGCATCGGACAGGGGGTGCAGTACTTC. The variable domain in full, completed from reference TRBV5-4 and TRBJ2-7, reads ETGVTQSPTHLIKTRGQQVTLRCSSQSGHNTVSWYQQALGQGPQFIFQYYREEENGRGNFPPRFSGLQFPNYSSELNVNALELDDSALYLCASSIGQGVQYFGPGTRLTVT.

The genes are TRBV5-3 and TRBJ1-4; a possible D gene is TRBD1 (5 bases). TRBV5-3 is sorted into the ORF group, with uncertain function. The CDR3 runs 13 residues. Trimming took 1 base from V and 7 from J, leaving 8 bases between them. The DNA of the CDR3 is TGTGCCAGAAGCTTGAGGGGAGGTGAAAAACTGTTTTTT. This translates into CARSLRGGEKLFF.

This chain links TRBV5-4 with TRBJ2-3, with D uncertain. The length of the CDR3 is 14 residues. The germline V gene encodes CDR1 SGHNT and CDR2 YYREEE (reference sequence). Trimming took 3 bases from V and 6 from J, leaving 14 bases between them. The CDR3 sequence is CASSSPPPKDTQYF. CDR3 nucleotide sequence: TGTGCCAGCAGCTCCCCCCCGCCTAAGGATACGCAGTATTTT.

The chain links TRBV30 to TRBJ2-5; possibly TRBD1 for D (6 bases). With 0 bases removed from V and 1 base from J, the gap between germline ends came to 15 bases. This CDR3 region has 16 residues. Germline V gives CDR1 GTSNPN, CDR2 SVGIG (reference sequence). For the CDR3, the DNA is TGTGCCTGGAGTGTAGCTTTGGGCAGGGGCCAAGAGACCCAGTACTTC. It translates to CAWSVALGRGQETQYF.

V and J are TRBV5-1 and TRBJ1-6; 7 nucleotides agree with TRBD1. CDR3 length: 19 amino acids. V lost 0 bases and J lost 0; bases outside the gene matches: 9. Germline CDR1 and CDR2: SGHRS and YFSETQ. CDR3 protein: CASSLGALQGTSYNSPLHF. CDR3 nucleotide sequence: TGCGCCAGCAGCTTGGGGGCCTTACAGGGGACCTCCTATAATTCACCCCTCCACTTT.

The chain links TRBV5-1 to TRBJ1-2; no definite D call. The CDR3 totals 13 residues. Germline V gene data show CDR1 as SGHRS and CDR2 as YFSETQ. Trimming shortened V by 4 bases and J by 2 bases, and 9 bases separated the two germline ends. CDR3 DNA sequence: TGCGCCAGCAGCGAGCAAACCAACTATGGCTACACCTTC. Its translation is CASSEQTNYGYTF.

The chain is built from TRBV4-1 and TRBJ2-1; D might be TRBD1 (6 bases). Trimming took 0 bases from V and 4 from J, leaving 10 bases between them. CDR1 and CDR2 (germline): MGHRA, YSYEKL. This CDR3 region has 15 residues. CDR3 protein: CASSQEETGYNEQFF. CDR3 DNA sequence: TGCGCCAGCAGCCAAGAAGAGACAGGATACAATGAGCAGTTCTTC.

The rearrangement links TRBV6-1 to TRBJ2-4; D is unclear. V shed 7 bases and J shed 2 bases, with 3 bases lying between them. The CDR3 spans 11 residues. CDR1 and CDR2 (germline): MNHNS, SASEGT. The CDR3 coding sequence is TGTGCCAGCACCACCAAAAACATTCAGTACTTC. It encodes CASTTKNIQYF.